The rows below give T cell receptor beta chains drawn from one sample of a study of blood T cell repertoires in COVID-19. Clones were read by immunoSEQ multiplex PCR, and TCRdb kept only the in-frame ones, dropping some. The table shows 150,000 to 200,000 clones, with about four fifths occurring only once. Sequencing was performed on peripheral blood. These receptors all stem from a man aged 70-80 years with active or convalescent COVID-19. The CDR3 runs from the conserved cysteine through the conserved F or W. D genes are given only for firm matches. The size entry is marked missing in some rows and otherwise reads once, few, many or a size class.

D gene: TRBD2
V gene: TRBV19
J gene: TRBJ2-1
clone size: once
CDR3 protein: CASSLSLAEYNEQFF
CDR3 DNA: TGTGCCAGTAGTCTCTCGCTAGCGGAATACAATGAGCAGTTCTTC

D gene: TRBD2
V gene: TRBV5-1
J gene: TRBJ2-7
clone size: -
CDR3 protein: CASKEAGGPYEQYF
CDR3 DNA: TGCGCCAGCAAGGAGGCGGGGGGCCCCTACGAGCAGTACTTC

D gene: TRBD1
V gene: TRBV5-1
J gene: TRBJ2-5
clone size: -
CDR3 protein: CASSEGQGSETQYF
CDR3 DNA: TGCGCCAGCAGCGAGGGACAGGGGTCAGAGACCCAGTACTTC

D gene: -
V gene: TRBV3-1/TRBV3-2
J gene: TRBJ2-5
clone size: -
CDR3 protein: CASSPELALTQYF
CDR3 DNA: TGTGCCAGCAGCCCCGAACTCGCCTTGACCCAGTACTTC

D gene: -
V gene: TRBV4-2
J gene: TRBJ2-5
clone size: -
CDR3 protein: CASSQVGEGQGSETQYF
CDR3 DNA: TGTGCCAGCAGCCAAGTGGGTGAGGGCCAGGGGTCGGAGACCCAGTACTTC

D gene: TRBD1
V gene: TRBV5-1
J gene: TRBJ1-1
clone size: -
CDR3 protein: CASSPLPEGANTEAFF
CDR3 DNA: TGCGCCAGCAGCCCCCTCCCGGAGGGGGCAAACACTGAAGCTTTCTTT

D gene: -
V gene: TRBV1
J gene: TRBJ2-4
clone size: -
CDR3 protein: CTSSQRPVAGGGSKNIQYF
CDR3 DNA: TGCACCAGCAGCCAACGTCCCGTAGCGGGAGGCGGGTCCAAAAACATTCAGTACTTC

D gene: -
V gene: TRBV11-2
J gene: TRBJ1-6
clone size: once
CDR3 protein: CASSLVYSLNSPLHF
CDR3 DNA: TGTGCCAGCAGCTTAGTTTACAGCCTAAATTCACCCCTCCACTTT

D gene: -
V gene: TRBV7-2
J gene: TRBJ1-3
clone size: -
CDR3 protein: CASSLRRNTIYF
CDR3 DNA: TGTGCCAGCAGCTTACGTAGAAACACCATATATTTT

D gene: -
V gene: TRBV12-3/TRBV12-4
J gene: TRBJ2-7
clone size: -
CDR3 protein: CASSPNTYEQYF
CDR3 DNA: TGTGCCAGCAGTCCAAACACCTACGAGCAGTACTTC

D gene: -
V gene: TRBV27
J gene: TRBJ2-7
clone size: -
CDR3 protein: CASRSRDEYEQYF
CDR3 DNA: TGTGCCAGCAGGTCCAGGGATGAATACGAGCAGTACTTC

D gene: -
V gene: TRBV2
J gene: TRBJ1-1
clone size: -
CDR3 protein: CASSLSPRTEAFF
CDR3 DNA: TGTGCCAGCTCTCTATCTCCTCGCACTGAAGCTTTCTTT

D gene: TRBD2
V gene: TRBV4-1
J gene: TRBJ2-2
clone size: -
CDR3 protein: CASSQDTSGFIGNTGELFF
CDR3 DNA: TGCGCCAGCAGCCAAGATACTAGCGGTTTTATAGGAAACACCGGGGAGCTGTTTTTT

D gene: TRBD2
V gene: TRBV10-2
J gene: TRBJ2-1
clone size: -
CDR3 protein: CASTGLAGVLGDEQFF
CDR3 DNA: TGCGCCAGCACTGGACTAGCGGGGGTGCTAGGCGATGAGCAGTTCTTC

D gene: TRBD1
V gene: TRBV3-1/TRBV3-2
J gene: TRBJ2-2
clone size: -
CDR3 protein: CASSRDRGSTGELFF
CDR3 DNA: TGTGCCAGCAGCCGGGACAGGGGAAGCACCGGGGAGCTGTTTTTT

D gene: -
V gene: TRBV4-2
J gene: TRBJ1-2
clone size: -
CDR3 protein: CASSQEGGKGDYTF
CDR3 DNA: TGTGCCAGCAGCCAAGAGGGGGGGAAGGGAGACTACACCTTC

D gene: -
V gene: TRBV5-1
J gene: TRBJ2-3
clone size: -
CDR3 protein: CASSLGRTSTDTQYF
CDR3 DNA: TGCGCCAGCAGCTTGGGACGGACTAGCACAGATACGCAGTATTTT

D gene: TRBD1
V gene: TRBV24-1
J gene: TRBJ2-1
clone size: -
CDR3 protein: CATSDPGQGIGEQFF
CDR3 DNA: TGTGCCACCAGTGACCCGGGACAGGGGATAGGGGAGCAGTTCTTC

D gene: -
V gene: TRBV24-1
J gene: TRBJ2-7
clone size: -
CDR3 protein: CATSDPNRGERQYF
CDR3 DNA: TGTGCCACCAGTGACCCCAACCGGGGAGAGAGGCAGTACTTC

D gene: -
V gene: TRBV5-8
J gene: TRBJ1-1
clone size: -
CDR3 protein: CASMIPGGGNTEAFF
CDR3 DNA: TGTGCCAGCATGATACCGGGGGGCGGGAACACTGAAGCTTTCTTT

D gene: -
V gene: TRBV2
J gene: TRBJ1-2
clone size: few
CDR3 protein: CASSGGGNGYTF
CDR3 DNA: TGTGCCAGCAGCGGGGGGGGAAATGGCTACACCTTC

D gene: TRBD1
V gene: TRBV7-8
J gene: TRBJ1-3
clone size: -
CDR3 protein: CASSYTGDSSGNTIYF
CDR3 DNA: TGTGCCAGCAGTTACACAGGGGACAGCTCTGGAAACACCATATATTTT

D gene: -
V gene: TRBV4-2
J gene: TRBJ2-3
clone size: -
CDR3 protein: CASSQARDFYSDTQYF
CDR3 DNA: TGTGCCAGCAGCCAAGCCCGGGACTTCTATTCCGATACGCAGTATTTT

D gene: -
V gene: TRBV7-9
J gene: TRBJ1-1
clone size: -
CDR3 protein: CASSRAGGTEAFF
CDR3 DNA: TGTGCCAGCAGCCGAGCTGGAGGGACTGAAGCTTTCTTT

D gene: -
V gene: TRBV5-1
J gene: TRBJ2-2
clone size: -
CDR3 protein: CASSLSSRNTGELFF
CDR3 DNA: TGCGCCAGCAGCTTGTCCAGTCGTAACACCGGGGAGCTGTTTTTT

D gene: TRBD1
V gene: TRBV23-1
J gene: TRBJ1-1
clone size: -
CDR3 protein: CARDRSRVEAFF
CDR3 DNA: TGCGCCAGGGACAGGTCTAGGGTAGAAGCTTTCTTT

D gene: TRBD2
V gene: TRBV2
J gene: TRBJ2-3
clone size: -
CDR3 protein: CASSRWTSGGSTDTQYF
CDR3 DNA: TGTGCCAGCAGTCGATGGACTAGCGGGGGGAGCACAGATACGCAGTATTTT

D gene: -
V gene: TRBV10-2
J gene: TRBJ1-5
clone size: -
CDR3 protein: CASSESISGGHLTISNQPQHF
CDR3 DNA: TGCGCCAGCAGTGAGTCGATCTCGGGCGGGCATCTAACAATAAGCAATCAGCCCCAGCATTTT

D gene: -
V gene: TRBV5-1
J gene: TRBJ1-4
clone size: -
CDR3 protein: CASSLSHGGATNEKLFF
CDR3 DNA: TGCGCCAGCAGCCTTTCGCACGGGGGGGCAACTAATGAAAAACTGTTTTTT